This T cell receptor (beta chain) came from a study of beta chain features in type 1 diabetes. Whole-study context: Sorted cells, approximately 110,000,000 in number, were examined across all samples. Overall study results and limits: Naive, central memory and Treg TCRB repertoires appeared more alike in patients than in healthy donors. Patients with Type 1 diabetes showed moderately but significantly shorter TCRB CDR3s in all four CD4+ subsets.

The ends lost 8 bases at V and 4 bases at J; junction bases unmatched: 7. Germline lookup yields CDR1 SQVTM and CDR2 ANQGSEA. The CDR3 has 13 amino acids. Staining for CD45RO/CCR7/CD25/CD127/CD95/CD27 allowed sorting of CD4+ naive, central memory, regulatory and stem cell-like memory cells. Sequenced material consisted of expressed TCRB transcripts (all of the isolated RNA was reverse transcribed). Some clones are missing from TCRdb's copy, which holds only in-frame ones; the method was immunoSEQ multiplex PCR. The sample has about 650,000 clones; roughly an eighth are singletons. Concerning this clone: Antigen: not known.

This chain connects TRBV29-1 to TRBJ1-4, with 7 bases fitting TRBD1. The receptor's source is a man in his thirties or forties with type 1 diabetes. The specimen was naive CD4+ T cells from blood. CDR3 region: CSTQTGVNEKLFF. The CDR3 DNA sequence: TGCAGCACCCAAACAGGGGTTAATGAAAAACTGTTTTTT.